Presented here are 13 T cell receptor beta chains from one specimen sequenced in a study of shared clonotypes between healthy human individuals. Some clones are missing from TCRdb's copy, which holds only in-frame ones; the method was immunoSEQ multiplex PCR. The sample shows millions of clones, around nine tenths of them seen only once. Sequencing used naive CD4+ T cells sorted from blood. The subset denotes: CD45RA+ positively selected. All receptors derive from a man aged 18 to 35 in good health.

The CDR3 loop is CAWRPWGQETQYF. The DNA of the CDR3 is TGTGCCTGGAGACCTTGGGGCCAAGAGACCCAGTACTTC. The rearrangement uses TRBV30 and TRBJ2-5; D call uncertain. The germline V gene has CDR1 GTSNPN and CDR2 SVGIG (reference sequence). Trimming removed 3 bases at V and 1 base at J, with 9 bases between. This CDR3 has 13 amino acids.

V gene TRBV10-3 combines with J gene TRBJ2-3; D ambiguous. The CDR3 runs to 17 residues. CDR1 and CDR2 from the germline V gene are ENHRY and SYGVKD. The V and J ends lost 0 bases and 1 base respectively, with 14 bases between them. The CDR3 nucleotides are TGTGCCATCAGTGAGTCCGTAGGGTTTTGGGGCACAGATACGCAGTATTTT. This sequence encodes CAISESVGFWGTDTQYF.

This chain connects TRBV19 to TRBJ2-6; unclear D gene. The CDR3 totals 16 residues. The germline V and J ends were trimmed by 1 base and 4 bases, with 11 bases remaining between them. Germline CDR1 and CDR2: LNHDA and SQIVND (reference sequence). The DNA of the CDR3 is TGTGCCAGTAGTATAGCCAAGGTATCCGGGGCCAACGTCCTGACTTTC. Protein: CASSIAKVSGANVLTF.

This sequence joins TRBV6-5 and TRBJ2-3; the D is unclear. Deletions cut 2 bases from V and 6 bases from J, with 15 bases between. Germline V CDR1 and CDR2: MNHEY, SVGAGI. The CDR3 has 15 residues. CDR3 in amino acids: CASSYQGKGHDTQYF. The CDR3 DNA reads TGTGCCAGCAGTTACCAAGGGAAGGGCCACGATACGCAGTATTTT.

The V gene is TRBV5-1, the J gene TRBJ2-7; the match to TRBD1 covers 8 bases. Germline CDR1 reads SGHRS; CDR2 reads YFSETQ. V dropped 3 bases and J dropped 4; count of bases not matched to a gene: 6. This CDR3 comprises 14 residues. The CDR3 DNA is TGCGCCAGCAGCTCCGCAGGGGGCGGGTACGAGCAGTACTTC. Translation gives CASSSAGGGYEQYF. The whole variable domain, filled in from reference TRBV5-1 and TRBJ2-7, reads KAGVTQTPRYLIKTRGQQVTLSCSPISGHRSVSWYQQTPGQGLQFLFEYFSETQRNKGNFPGRFSGRQFSNSRSEMNVSTLELGDSALYLCASSSAGGGYEQYFGPGTRLTVT.

CDR3 bases: TGCGCCAGCAGCACGGGACAGATATTTGAAAAACTGTTTTTT. It yields the protein CASSTGQIFEKLFF. This chain connects TRBV5-1 to TRBJ1-4; 7 nucleotides align to TRBD1. The J segment lost 7 bases and the V segment lost 4 bases, leaving 7 bases of the junction unmatched. From germline, CDR1 is SGHRS and CDR2 YFSETQ. The CDR3 is made up of 14 amino acids. Full variable domain (remainder filled in from reference TRBV5-1 and TRBJ1-4): KAGVTQTPRYLIKTRGQQVTLSCSPISGHRSVSWYQQTPGQGLQFLFEYFSETQRNKGNFPGRFSGRQFSNSRSEMNVSTLELGDSALYLCASSTGQIFEKLFFGSGTQLSVL.

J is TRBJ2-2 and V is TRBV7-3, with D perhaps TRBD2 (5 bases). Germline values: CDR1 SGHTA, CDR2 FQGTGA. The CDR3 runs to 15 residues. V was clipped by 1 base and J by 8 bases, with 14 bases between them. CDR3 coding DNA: TGTGCCAGCAGCTTAAACATTCTCCCGGGGGGGGAGCTGTTTTTT. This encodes CASSLNILPGGELFF.

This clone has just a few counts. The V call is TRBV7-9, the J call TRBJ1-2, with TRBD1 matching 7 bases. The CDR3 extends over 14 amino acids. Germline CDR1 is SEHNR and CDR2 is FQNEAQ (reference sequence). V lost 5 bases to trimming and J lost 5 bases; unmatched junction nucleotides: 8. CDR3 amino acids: CASSHTQGRYGYTF. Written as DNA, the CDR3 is TGTGCCAGCAGCCATACACAGGGGCGGTATGGCTACACCTTC.

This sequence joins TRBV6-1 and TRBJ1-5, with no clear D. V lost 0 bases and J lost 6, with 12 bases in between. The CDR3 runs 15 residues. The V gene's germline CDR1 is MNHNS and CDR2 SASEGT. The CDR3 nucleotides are TGTGCCAGCAGTGAAGCTTGGGGTTTTGGTCAGCCCCAGCATTTT. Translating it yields CASSEAWGFGQPQHF.

In DNA, the CDR3 is TGCGCCAGTCGAGAGGGGGACAGCTTCATTGGGTCACCCCTCCACTTT. It is translated as CASREGDSFIGSPLHF. The gene calls are TRBV5-1 and TRBJ1-6; 7 bases match TRBD1. The CDR3 has 16 residues. Germline trimming cut 8 bases from V and 10 bases from J; bases unmatched to any gene: 18. Germline CDR1 and CDR2: SGHRS and YFSETQ.

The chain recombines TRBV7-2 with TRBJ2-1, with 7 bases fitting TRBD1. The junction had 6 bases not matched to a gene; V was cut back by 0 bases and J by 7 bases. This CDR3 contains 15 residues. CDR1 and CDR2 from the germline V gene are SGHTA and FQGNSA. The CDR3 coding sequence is TGTGCCAGCAGCTTAGCCCCCGACAGGGCAAATGAGCAGTTCTTC. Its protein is CASSLAPDRANEQFF.

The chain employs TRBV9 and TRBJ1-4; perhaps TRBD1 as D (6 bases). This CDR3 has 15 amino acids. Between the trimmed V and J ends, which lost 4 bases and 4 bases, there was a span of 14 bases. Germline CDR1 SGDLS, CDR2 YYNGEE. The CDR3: CASSPRGASNEKLFF. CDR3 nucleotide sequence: TGTGCCAGCAGCCCGCGGGGGGCCAGTAATGAAAAACTGTTTTTT.

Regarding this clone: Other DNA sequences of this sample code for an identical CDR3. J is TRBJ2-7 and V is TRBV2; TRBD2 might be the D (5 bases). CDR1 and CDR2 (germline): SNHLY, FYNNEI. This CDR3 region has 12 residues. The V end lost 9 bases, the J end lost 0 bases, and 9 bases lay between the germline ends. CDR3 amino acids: CASSRDSYEQYF. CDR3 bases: TGTGCCAGTTCCCGGGACTCCTACGAGCAGTACTTC.